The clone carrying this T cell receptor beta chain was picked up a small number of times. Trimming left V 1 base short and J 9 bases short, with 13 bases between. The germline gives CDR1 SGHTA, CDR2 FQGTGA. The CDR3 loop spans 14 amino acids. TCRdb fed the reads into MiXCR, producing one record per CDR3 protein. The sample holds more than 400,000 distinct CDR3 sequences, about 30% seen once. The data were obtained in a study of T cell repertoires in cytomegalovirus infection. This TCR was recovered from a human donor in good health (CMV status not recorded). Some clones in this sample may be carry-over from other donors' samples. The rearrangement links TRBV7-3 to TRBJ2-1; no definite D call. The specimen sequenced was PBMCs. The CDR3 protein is CASSLSGAVSEQFF. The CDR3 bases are TGTGCCAGCAGCTTAAGCGGAGCCGTGAGTGAGCAGTTCTTC.